This TCR beta chain was found in a study of T cell clones after liver transplantation. Looking at the study overall: Liver transplant recipients had immunosuppression withdrawal attempted within 2 years. TCRbeta sequencing after a pre-transplant mixed lymphocyte reaction identified graft-donor-reactive clones, later tracked in post-transplant blood. Study-wide results and caveats: Post-transplant time points were not standardized, so conclusions are preliminary.

Using immunoSEQ multiplex PCR, the repertoire was profiled, and TCRdb retains in-frame clones only, with some absent. The sample lists roughly 55,000 clones, around 84% occurring once. Only a few counts were recorded for this clone. Its cognate antigen is unknown. With V trimmed by 0 bases and J by 3 bases, 4 bases remained unmatched. CDR1 is LGHNA, CDR2 YSLEER, per germline. The CDR3 covers 15 residues. The TCR was taken from a human donor who received a liver transplant. Sequencing was performed on CD4+ T cells from blood, taken before liver transplant. V gene TRBV4-3 combines with J gene TRBJ2-5; 7 bases are a match to TRBD2. CDR3 coding DNA: TGCGCCAGCAGCCAAGAGGGAACTAGCGAAGAGACCCAGTACTTC. The encoded protein is CASSQEGTSEETQYF.